Following are 20 T cell receptor beta chains from one sample sequenced in a study of blood T cell repertoires in COVID-19. Clones were read by immunoSEQ multiplex PCR, and TCRdb kept only the in-frame ones, dropping some. The sample consists of about 270,000 clones, about 87% of them appearing once. Sequencing input: PBMCs or T cells enriched from blood (not recorded which). All receptors derive from a woman in her thirties with acute COVID-19.

The V and J genes are TRBV28 and TRBJ1-5, with TRBD1 matching over 7 bases. The J segment lost 3 bases and the V segment lost 0 bases, leaving 5 bases of the junction unmatched. This CDR3 region has 16 residues. Germline-derived CDR1 and CDR2 are MDHEN and SYDVKM. Here the CDR3 DNA reads TGTGCCAGCAGTTTATGGGTCGACAGGGCCAATCAGCCCCAGCATTTT. This translates into CASSLWVDRANQPQHF.

This chain joins TRBV10-3 and TRBJ1-1, with no clear D. This CDR3 region has 14 residues. V was cut by 3 bases and J by 5 bases, with 13 bases left in between. CDR1 is ENHRY and CDR2 is SYGVKD in the germline V gene. The CDR3 bases are TGTGCCATCAGTGAAAGGAGAGGTGAAACTGAAGCTTTCTTT. Its translation is CAISERRGETEAFF.

This chain connects TRBV18 to TRBJ1-1, with 7 bases aligning to TRBD1. V dropped 6 bases and J dropped 1; count of bases not matched to a gene: 8. This CDR3 has 15 residues. Looked up from germline, CDR1 is KGHSH and CDR2 is LQKENI. CDR3 coding DNA: TGTGCCAGCTCGCTCGACAGGGTTGGGAACACTGAAGCTTTCTTT. This sequence encodes CASSLDRVGNTEAFF.

The rearrangement links TRBV5-1 to TRBJ2-7, with 8 bases matching TRBD2. With V trimmed by 0 bases and J by 9 bases, 5 bases remained unmatched. The CDR3 spans 13 residues. The germline gives CDR1 SGHRS, CDR2 YFSETQ. The CDR3 here is CASSLGAGGGQYF. The CDR3 nucleotides read TGCGCCAGCAGCTTGGGTGCGGGGGGCGGGCAGTACTTC.

This sequence joins TRBV5-5 and TRBJ2-7, with D possibly matching TRBD1 (6 bases). In germline, CDR1 is SGHKS, CDR2 YYEKEE (reference sequence). This CDR3 spans 17 amino acids. Between the trimmed V and J ends, which lost 4 bases and 3 bases, there was a span of 23 bases. The CDR3 is CASSVRSWAQGFYEQYF. The CDR3 DNA sequence: TGTGCCAGCAGCGTCCGGAGTTGGGCTCAGGGGTTCTACGAGCAGTACTTC.

The chain has TRBV10-3 and TRBJ2-3; D possibly corresponds to TRBD2 (5 bases). The germline V gene encodes CDR1 ENHRY and CDR2 SYGVKD. Trimming shortened V by 0 bases and J by 0 bases, and 13 bases separated the two germline ends. This CDR3 comprises 17 residues. CDR3 DNA sequence: TGTGCCATCAGTGAGTCGATTGGAGGTTCTAGCACAGATACGCAGTATTTT. Translated, it gives CAISESIGGSSTDTQYF.

The chain employs TRBV4-1 and TRBJ2-2; possibly TRBD2 for D (5 bases). CDR1 is MGHRA and CDR2 is YSYEKL in the germline V gene. This CDR3 has 14 residues. V gave up 1 base and J gave up 14 bases, with 17 bases separating them. The CDR3 sequence is CASSQVGSELELFF. Here the CDR3 DNA reads TGCGCCAGCAGCCAAGTGGGTAGCGAGCTAGAACTGTTTTTT.

J is TRBJ1-6 and V is TRBV28, with 9 bases matching TRBD1. The CDR3 length is 18 residues. V trimming: 5 bases; J trimming: 0 bases; junction bases outside the gene matches: 8. CDR1 MDHEN and CDR2 SYDVKM come from the germline V gene. This chain's CDR3 is CASSPTTGGYSYNSPLHF. CDR3 nucleotide sequence: TGTGCCAGCAGTCCGACGACAGGGGGTTACTCCTATAATTCACCCCTCCACTTT.

The rearrangement uses TRBV7-9 and TRBJ2-7; D is unresolved. Germline-derived CDR1 and CDR2 are SEHNR and FQNEAQ (reference sequence). The CDR3 sequence is 14 residues long. V dropped 1 base and J dropped 12 bases, with 19 bases sitting between them. The CDR3 region is CASSLVQGDRRPYF. The DNA for the CDR3 is TGTGCCAGCAGCTTAGTCCAAGGTGATAGGAGACCGTACTTC. Complete variable domain (other parts from reference TRBV7-9 and TRBJ2-7): DTGVSQNPRHKITKRGQNVTFRCDPISEHNRLYWYRQTLGQGPEFLTYFQNEAQLEKSRLLSDRFSAERPKGSFSTLEIQRTEQGDSAMYLCASSLVQGDRRPYFGPGTRLTVT.

This chain links TRBV5-1 with TRBJ1-6; 9 nucleotides line up with TRBD1. In germline, CDR1 is SGHRS, CDR2 YFSETQ. The CDR3 sequence is 15 residues long. V shed 0 bases and J 12 bases; nucleotides not matched to a gene: 7. CDR3 nucleotide sequence: TGCGCCAGCAGCTTGGCCAGGACAGGGGATCTACCCCTCCACTTT. It translates to CASSLARTGDLPLHF.

The chain couples TRBV5-1 to TRBJ1-6; TRBD1 might be the D (5 bases). Germline-derived CDR1 and CDR2 are SGHRS and YFSETQ. The CDR3 length is 14 residues. Trimming shortened V by 4 bases and J by 5 bases, and 10 bases separated the two germline ends. Here the CDR3 reads CASSGGTNNSPLHF. The CDR3 coding sequence is TGCGCCAGCAGCGGCGGGACTAATAATTCACCCCTCCACTTT.

The chain employs TRBV25-1 and TRBJ1-4, with TRBD1 as a possible D gene (5 bases). Per germline, CDR1 MGHDK and CDR2 SYGVNS. There are 12 residues in the CDR3. The V end lost 6 bases, the J end lost 12 bases, and 14 bases lay between the germline ends. For the CDR3, the DNA is TGTGCCAGCAGATACGGTCAGGGTCAACTGTTTTTT. It encodes CASRYGQGQLFF. The full variable domain, completed using reference TRBV25-1 and TRBJ1-4, is EADIYQTPRYLVIGTGKKITLECSQTMGHDKMYWYQQDPGMELHLIHYSYGVNSTEKGDLSSESTVSRIRTEHFPLTLESARPSHTSQYLCASRYGQGQLFFGSGTQLSVL.

The V gene is TRBV11-2, the J gene TRBJ2-3; 11 nucleotides line up with TRBD2. The CDR3 sequence is 16 residues long. Germline CDR1 SGHAT, CDR2 FQNNGV. The junction had 3 bases not matched to a gene; V was cut back by 4 bases and J by 0 bases. Here the CDR3 reads CASSSRTSGSTDTQYF. The CDR3 DNA is TGTGCCAGCAGCTCCAGGACTAGCGGGAGCACAGATACGCAGTATTTT.

The chain uses TRBV5-1 and TRBJ1-1; TRBD1 agrees at 7 bases. The ends lost 0 bases at V and 1 base at J; junction bases unmatched: 9. There are 17 residues in the CDR3. Germline V gene lookup returns CDR1 SGHRS and CDR2 YFSETQ. DNA of the CDR3: TGCGCCAGCAGCTTGGCGACGGAAGGACAGGAGAACACTGAAGCTTTCTTT. Protein sequence: CASSLATEGQENTEAFF.

V gene TRBV5-6 combines with J gene TRBJ1-2; D ambiguous. Trimming removed 1 base at V and 3 bases at J, with 7 bases between. This CDR3 has 13 residues. The V gene's germline CDR1 is SGHDT and CDR2 YYEEEE. The CDR3 here is CASSLPRYYGYTF. The CDR3 DNA follows: TGTGCCAGCAGCTTGCCCAGGTACTATGGCTACACCTTC.

The V call is TRBV4-1, the J call TRBJ1-1; tentatively, D is TRBD1 (6 bases). The germline V gene has CDR1 MGHRA and CDR2 YSYEKL. This CDR3 has 15 amino acids. V lost 4 bases, J lost 4 bases, and 16 bases lay in between. In DNA form, the CDR3 reads TGCGCCAGCAGCCGAAAGGCAGGGGACCCCACTGAAGCTTTCTTT. Translation gives CASSRKAGDPTEAFF.

The rearrangement uses TRBV29-1 and TRBJ1-2; D remains unclear. The CDR3 has 13 amino acids. CDR1 is SQVTM, CDR2 ANQGSEA, per germline. Trimming took off 1 base at V and 8 bases at J, with 14 bases between the two ends. CDR3 in amino acids: CSVEVYQSPGYTF. The CDR3 DNA follows: TGCAGCGTTGAAGTTTACCAGTCCCCCGGCTACACCTTC.

This clone was seen just once. The V and J genes are TRBV5-1 and TRBJ1-4, with D maybe TRBD1 (5 bases). The CDR3 is 17 residues long. Germline CDR1 reads SGHRS; CDR2 reads YFSETQ. The V end lost 2 bases, the J end lost 0 bases, and 14 bases lay between the germline ends. This CDR3 is CASSFDRGTATNEKLFF. The CDR3 DNA sequence: TGCGCCAGCAGCTTTGATAGGGGAACGGCAACTAATGAAAAACTGTTTTTT.

This clone has just one count. This chain joins TRBV29-1 and TRBJ1-4; 11 bases map to TRBD1. The CDR3 runs to 13 residues. Per germline, CDR1 SQVTM and CDR2 ANQGSEA. With V trimmed by 6 bases and J by 7 bases, 4 bases remained unmatched. The CDR3: CSVAGTGGEKLFF. The CDR3 DNA reads TGCAGCGTAGCCGGGACAGGGGGTGAAAAACTGTTTTTT.

The chain uses TRBV24-1 and TRBJ2-5, with D maybe TRBD2 (6 bases). There are 13 residues in the CDR3. CDR1 is KGHDR and CDR2 is SFDVKD in the germline V gene. Between the trimmed V and J ends, which lost 10 bases and 5 bases, there was a span of 16 bases. CDR3 amino acids: CATRLGAGETQYF. CDR3 DNA sequence: TGTGCCACGCGATTAGGGGCGGGGGAGACCCAGTACTTC.